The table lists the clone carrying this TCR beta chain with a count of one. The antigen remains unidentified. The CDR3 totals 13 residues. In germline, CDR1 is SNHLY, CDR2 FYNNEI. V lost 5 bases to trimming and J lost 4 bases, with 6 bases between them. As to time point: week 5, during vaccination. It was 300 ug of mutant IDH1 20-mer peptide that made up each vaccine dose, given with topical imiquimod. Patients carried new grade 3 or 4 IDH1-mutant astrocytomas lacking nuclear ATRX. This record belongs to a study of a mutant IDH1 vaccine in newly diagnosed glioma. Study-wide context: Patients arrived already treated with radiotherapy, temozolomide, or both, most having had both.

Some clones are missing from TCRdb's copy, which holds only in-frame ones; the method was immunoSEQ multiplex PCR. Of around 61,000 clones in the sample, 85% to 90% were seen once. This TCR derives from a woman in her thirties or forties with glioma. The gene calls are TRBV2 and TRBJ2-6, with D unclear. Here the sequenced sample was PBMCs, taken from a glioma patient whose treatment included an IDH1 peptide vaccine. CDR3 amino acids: CASSLPGANVLTF. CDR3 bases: TGTGCCAGCAGTTTACCCGGGGCCAACGTCCTGACTTTC. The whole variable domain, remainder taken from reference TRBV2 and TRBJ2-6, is EPEVTQTPSHQVTQMGQEVILRCVPISNHLYFYWYRQILGQKVEFLVSFYNNEISEKSEIFDDQFSVERPDGSNFTLKIRSTKLEDSAMYFCASSLPGANVLTFGAGSRLTVL.